Presented here are 10 T cell receptor beta chains from one specimen sequenced in a study of cytomegalovirus exposure and HLA in healthy donors (dated by TCRdb to between 2016 and 2019). The library came from the immunoSEQ multiplex PCR assay. The multiplex PCR relied on a mix of 60 forward primers for TCR Vbeta segments and 13 reverse primers for TCR Jbeta segments. The clones in this table, taken by TCRdb from immuneACCESS, are in-frame only. Not every clone is retained; where verified, under half of the shortfall comes from an unresolved V gene, and the cause of the rest is unknown. Across this sample there are 120,000 to 150,000 clones, with roughly 80% seen only once. The ten largest clones take up about 5% of the sample. Sequences were obtained from PBMCs. The receptors were gathered from a man younger than 45 in good health and CMV-seropositive.

The chain employs TRBV5-4 and TRBJ2-3; D is possibly TRBD2 (5 bases). The CDR3 runs to 15 residues. V lost 2 bases and J lost 2, with 12 bases in between. Germline V CDR1 and CDR2: SGHNT, YYREEE (reference sequence). Written as DNA, the CDR3 is TGTGCCAGCAGCTTCGGGATCCCCTACACAGATACGCAGTATTTT. It is translated as CASSFGIPYTDTQYF.

This clone was found a few times. The chain couples TRBV2 to TRBJ2-3, with 8 bases aligning to TRBD2. The CDR3 consists of 13 residues. Germline V gives CDR1 SNHLY, CDR2 FYNNEI. V shed 9 bases and J 6 bases; nucleotides not matched to a gene: 8. DNA for the CDR3: TGTGCCAGAACTAGCGGCAACCGGGATACGCAGTATTTT. Translation: CARTSGNRDTQYF.

J is TRBJ2-3 and V is TRBV4-1, with D tentatively TRBD1 (6 bases). V was cut by 5 bases and J by 4 bases, with 16 bases left in between. The CDR3 runs 15 residues. Per the germline V gene, CDR1 is MGHRA and CDR2 is YSYEKL. The CDR3 here is CASSYTGFSADTQYF. The CDR3 nucleotides are TGCGCCAGCAGCTACACAGGGTTTTCTGCAGATACGCAGTATTTT.

The chain joins TRBV4-3 to TRBJ2-2; the D gene is possibly TRBD1 (5 bases). Trimming pared 0 bases from V and 1 base from J, leaving 15 bases between. In germline, CDR1 is LGHNA, CDR2 YSLEER. This CDR3 has 18 amino acids. The CDR3 nucleotides read TGCGCCAGCAGCCAAGATCCAGACAGTCTAAAGAACACCGGGGAGCTGTTTTTT. Its translation: CASSQDPDSLKNTGELFF.

The chain links TRBV5-4 to TRBJ2-7; tentative D call: TRBD2 (6 bases). The CDR3 extends over 13 amino acids. Trimming removed 1 base from V and 3 bases from J, with 8 bases in between. Per germline, CDR1 SGHNT and CDR2 YYREEE (reference sequence). In DNA, the CDR3 is TGTGCCAGCAGCTTGATGGGGGGCTACGAGCAGTACTTC. It yields the protein CASSLMGGYEQYF.

The rearrangement joins TRBV15 to TRBJ2-7; D may be TRBD2 (6 bases). The germline CDR1 and CDR2 sequences are LNHNV and YYDKDF (reference sequence). This CDR3 spans 14 amino acids. The V and J ends lost 5 bases and 3 bases respectively, with 14 bases between them. The CDR3 spells CATSLRRGDYEQYF. Here the CDR3 DNA reads TGTGCCACCAGCCTCCGGCGGGGAGACTACGAGCAGTACTTC.

The V call is TRBV30, the J call TRBJ1-1; 9 bases are a match to TRBD1. This CDR3 has 13 residues. CDR1 is GTSNPN, CDR2 SVGIG, per germline (reference sequence). V was clipped by 3 bases and J by 10 bases; unmatched bases: 9. The CDR3 nucleotides read TGTGCCTGGAGGAATTCTCCGGGACAGGGAGCTTTCTTT. Protein sequence: CAWRNSPGQGAFF. The full variable domain, with the rest looked up from reference TRBV30 and TRBJ1-1, is SQTIHQWPATLVQPVGSPLSLECTVEGTSNPNLYWYRQAAGRGLQLLFYSVGIGQISSEVPQNLSASRPQDRQFILSSKKLLLSDSGFYLCAWRNSPGQGAFFGQGTRLTVV.

The chain is built from TRBV9 and TRBJ2-5; no definite D call. This CDR3 contains 15 residues. Germline assignment: CDR1 SGDLS and CDR2 YYNGEE. V was cut by 0 bases and J by 5 bases, with 14 bases left in between. CDR3 in amino acids: CASSVDAPAAETQYF. CDR3 coding DNA: TGTGCCAGCAGCGTAGATGCCCCCGCGGCGGAGACCCAGTACTTC.

The J gene is TRBJ1-1, the V gene TRBV29-1; 9 nucleotides align to TRBD1. CDR1 and CDR2 from the germline V gene are SQVTM and ANQGSEA. This CDR3 contains 13 residues. Trimming at V came to 6 bases and at J to 3 bases, leaving 5 bases not matched to a gene. The CDR3 bases are TGCAGCGTGGACAGGGGCAGGTACACTGAAGCTTTCTTT. Its translation: CSVDRGRYTEAFF.

The chain has TRBV6-6 and TRBJ2-7; no clear D. CDR1 is MNHNY and CDR2 is SVGAGI in the germline V gene (reference sequence). Trimming pared 2 bases from V and 0 bases from J, leaving 8 bases between. CDR3 size: 14 residues. In nucleotides, the CDR3 is TGTGCCAGCAGTTACGAGGCAGTCTCCTACGAGCAGTACTTC. Amino acid sequence: CASSYEAVSYEQYF.